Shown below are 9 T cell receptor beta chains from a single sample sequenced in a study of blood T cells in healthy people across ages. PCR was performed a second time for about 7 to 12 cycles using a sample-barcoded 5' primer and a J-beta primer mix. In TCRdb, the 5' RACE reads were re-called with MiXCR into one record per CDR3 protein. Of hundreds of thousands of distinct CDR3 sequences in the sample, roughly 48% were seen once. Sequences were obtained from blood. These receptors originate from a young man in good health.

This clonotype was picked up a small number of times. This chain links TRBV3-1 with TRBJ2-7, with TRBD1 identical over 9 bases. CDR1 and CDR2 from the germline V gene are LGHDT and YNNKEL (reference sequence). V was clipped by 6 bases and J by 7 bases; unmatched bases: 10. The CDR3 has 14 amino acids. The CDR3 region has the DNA TGTGCCAGCAGTTACCTACAGGGGGCGGAAGAGCAGTACTTC. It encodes CASSYLQGAEEQYF.

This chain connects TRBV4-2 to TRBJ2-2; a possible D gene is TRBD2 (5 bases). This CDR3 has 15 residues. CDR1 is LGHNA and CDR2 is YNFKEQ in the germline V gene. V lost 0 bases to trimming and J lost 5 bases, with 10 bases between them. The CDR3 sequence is CASSQEGGQTGELFF. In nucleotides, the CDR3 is TGTGCCAGCAGCCAAGAAGGCGGGCAAACCGGGGAGCTGTTTTTT.

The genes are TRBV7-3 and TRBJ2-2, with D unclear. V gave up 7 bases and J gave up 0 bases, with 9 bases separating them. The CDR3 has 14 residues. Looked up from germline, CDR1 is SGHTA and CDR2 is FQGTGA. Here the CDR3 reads CASKAIANTGELFF. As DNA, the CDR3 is TGTGCCAGCAAAGCGATCGCGAACACCGGGGAGCTGTTTTTT.

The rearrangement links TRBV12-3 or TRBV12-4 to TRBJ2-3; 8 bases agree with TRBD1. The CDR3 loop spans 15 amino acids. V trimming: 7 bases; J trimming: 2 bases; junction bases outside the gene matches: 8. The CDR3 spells CASTLGQGTTDTQYF. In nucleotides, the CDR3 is TGTGCCAGCACCCTCGGACAGGGAACCACAGATACGCAGTATTTT.

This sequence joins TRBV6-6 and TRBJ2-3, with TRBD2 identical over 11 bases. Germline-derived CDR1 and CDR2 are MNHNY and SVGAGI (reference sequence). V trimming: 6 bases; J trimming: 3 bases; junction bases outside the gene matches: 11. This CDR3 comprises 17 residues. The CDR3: CASSSGTSGLKTDTQYF. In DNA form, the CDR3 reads TGTGCCAGCAGCTCCGGGACTAGCGGACTAAAAACAGATACGCAGTATTTT.

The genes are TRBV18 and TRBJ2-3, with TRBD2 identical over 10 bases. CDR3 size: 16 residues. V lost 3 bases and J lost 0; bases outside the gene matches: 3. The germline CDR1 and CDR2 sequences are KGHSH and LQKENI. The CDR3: CASSPWTSGSTDTQYF. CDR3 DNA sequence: TGTGCCAGCTCACCTTGGACTAGCGGTAGCACAGATACGCAGTATTTT.

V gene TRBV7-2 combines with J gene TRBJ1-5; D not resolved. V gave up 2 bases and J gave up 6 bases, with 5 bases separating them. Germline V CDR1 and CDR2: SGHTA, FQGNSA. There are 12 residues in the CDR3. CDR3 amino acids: CASSLNGQPQHF. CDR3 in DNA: TGTGCCAGCAGCTTAAATGGTCAGCCCCAGCATTTT.

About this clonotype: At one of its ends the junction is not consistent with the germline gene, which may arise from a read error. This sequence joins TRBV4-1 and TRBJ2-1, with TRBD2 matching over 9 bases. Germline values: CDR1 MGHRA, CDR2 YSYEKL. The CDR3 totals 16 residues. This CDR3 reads CASQRGATTSDNEQFF. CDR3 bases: TGCGCCAGTCAGCGGGGGGCCACTACCTCCGACAATGAGCAGTTCTTC.

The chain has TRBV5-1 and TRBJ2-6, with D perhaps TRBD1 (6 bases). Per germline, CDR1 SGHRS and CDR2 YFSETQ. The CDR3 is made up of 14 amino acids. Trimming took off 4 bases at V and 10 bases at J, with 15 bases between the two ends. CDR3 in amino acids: CASSPPGDLNVLTF. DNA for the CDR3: TGCGCCAGCAGCCCCCCAGGGGACCTAAACGTCCTGACTTTC.